This T cell receptor (beta chain) was found in a study of neurological immune-mediated disorders. TCRdb called the 5' RACE reads again in MiXCR, with one record for every CDR3 protein. Here the sample spans roughly 48,000 distinct CDR3 sequences, approximately 5.8% being singletons. The CDR3 covers 11 residues. V was shortened by 7 bases and J by 7 bases, with 10 bases between the two germline ends. CDR1 and CDR2 (germline): MGHDK, SYGVNS. Study-level results: Clinical features showed no association with the multiple sclerosis repertoire cluster, and MRI features showed none either.

This clonotype was detected ten times or more. Its antigen is not known. This clonotype was obtained from a woman younger than 35 with multiple sclerosis. The chain carries TRBV25-1 and TRBJ1-2, with a possible D match to TRBD1 (5 bases). Sequencing was performed on CD4+ T cells from blood. In DNA form, the CDR3 reads TGTGCCAGCACTCATGGGGCTGGCTACACCTTC. Translation: CASTHGAGYTF.